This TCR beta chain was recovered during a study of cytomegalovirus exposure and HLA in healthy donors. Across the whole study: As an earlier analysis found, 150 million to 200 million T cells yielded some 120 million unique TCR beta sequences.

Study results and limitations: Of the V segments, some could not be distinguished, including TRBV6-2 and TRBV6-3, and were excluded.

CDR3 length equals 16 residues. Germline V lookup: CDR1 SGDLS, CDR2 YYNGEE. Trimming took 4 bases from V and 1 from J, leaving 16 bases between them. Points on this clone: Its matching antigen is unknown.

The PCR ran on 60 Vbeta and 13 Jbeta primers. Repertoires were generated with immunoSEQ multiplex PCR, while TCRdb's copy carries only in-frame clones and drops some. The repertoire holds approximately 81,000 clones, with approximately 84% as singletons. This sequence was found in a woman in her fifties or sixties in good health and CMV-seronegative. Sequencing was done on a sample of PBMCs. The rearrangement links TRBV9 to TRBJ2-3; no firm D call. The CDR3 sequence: CASSTTPRKGTDTQYF. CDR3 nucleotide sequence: TGTGCCAGCAGCACCACACCTCGTAAAGGCACAGATACGCAGTATTTT.